This TCR beta chain was captured by sequencing in a study of T cell responses to AZD1222 COVID-19 vaccine. Assay: immunoSEQ multiplex PCR; the TCRdb copy retains only in-frame clones and omits some. This table has 130,000 or so clones, 80% to 90% appearing once. Trimming cost V 0 bases and J 5 bases, with 15 bases left between them. Germline V gene sequence: CDR1 SGHRS, CDR2 YFSETQ. The CDR3 is made up of 16 amino acids. This chain joins TRBV5-1 and TRBJ1-3; D gene uncertain. The sample here was peripheral blood, taken on day 0 of AZD1222 vaccination. The TCR sequence derives from an adult in good health. The CDR3 here is CASSLVGNVERNTIYF. The CDR3 DNA reads as TGCGCCAGCAGCTTGGTGGGGAACGTCGAAAGAAACACCATATATTTT.